Following are 3 T cell receptor beta chains from one sample sequenced in a study of T cells in Graves' hyperthyroidism and ophthalmopathy. What was amplified from RNA transcripts were TCR beta CDR3 regions. A first-round RT-PCR of the TCR CDR3 used the HTBI primer set. TCRdb analysed the multiplex PCR reads with MiXCR anew, one entry per CDR3 protein. The sample yields over 400,000 distinct CDR3 sequences, about 20% seen once. Sequencing input: blood. These receptors were collected from a woman between 70 and 85 years old with Graves' ophthalmopathy.

The rearrangement links TRBV10-3 to TRBJ1-2, with D hard to call. Germline V CDR1 and CDR2: ENHRY, SYGVKD. V shed 5 bases and J shed 1 base, with 11 bases lying between them. The CDR3 loop spans 14 amino acids. CDR3 region: CAISPTRDNYGYTF. CDR3 bases: TGTGCCATCAGTCCGACAAGAGATAACTATGGCTACACCTTC.

This clonotype was recorded a few times. The chain recombines TRBV9 with TRBJ2-7; weak D call: TRBD1 (8 bases). CDR3 length: 16 amino acids. The germline CDR1 and CDR2 sequences are SGDLS and YYNGEE. V was shortened by 0 bases and J by 4 bases, with 17 bases between the two germline ends. CDR3 residues: CASSVATGGALYEQYF. CDR3 nucleotides: TGTGCCAGCAGCGTAGCTACAGGGGGGGCGTTGTACGAGCAGTACTTC.

This clonotype was detected only a few times. The rearrangement links TRBV20-1 to TRBJ2-5, with a weak D call TRBD1 (6 bases). Germline V gene lookup returns CDR1 DFQATT and CDR2 SNEGSKA (reference sequence). Trimming left V 6 bases short and J 4 bases short, with 12 bases between. This CDR3 spans 12 amino acids. The CDR3: CSAGGAPETQYF. The CDR3 DNA is TGCAGTGCAGGGGGAGCCCCAGAGACCCAGTACTTC.